Presented here are 8 T cell receptor beta chains from one specimen sequenced in a study of Ad26.COV2.S vaccination and SARS-CoV-2 variants. As to treatment: 15 to 20 received Ad26.COV2.S at low or high dose, single or two shots; 5 received placebo; per-sample allocation not given. Samples were taken on day 63 after the first vaccine or placebo injection. Clones were read by immunoSEQ multiplex PCR, and TCRdb kept only the in-frame ones, dropping some. The sample records about 350,000 clones, about 88% being singletons. This material consisted of peripheral blood, taken in a trial of Ad26.COV2.S vaccine versus placebo. The receptors were sampled from a person between 18 and 65 years old who received the Ad26.COV2.S COVID-19 vaccine or a placebo.

The chain has TRBV27 and TRBJ2-7; D ambiguous. The CDR3 is 16 residues long. Trimming shortened V by 7 bases and J by 3 bases, and 22 bases separated the two germline ends. The germline CDR1 and CDR2 sequences are MNHEY and SMNVEV (reference sequence). CDR3 residues: CASTSSKAVDLYEQYF. The CDR3 coding sequence is TGTGCCAGCACCTCATCCAAGGCGGTAGACCTCTACGAGCAGTACTTC.

The rearrangement uses TRBV7-6 and TRBJ1-5; 12 bases are shared with TRBD1. Germline V lookup: CDR1 SGHVS, CDR2 FNYEAQ. The CDR3 is made up of 16 amino acids. V lost 5 bases and J lost 3; bases outside the gene matches: 5. CDR3 coding DNA: TGTGCCAGCAGCCCCGGGACAGGGGGCCTCAATCAGCCCCAGCATTTT. It translates to CASSPGTGGLNQPQHF.

The rearrangement joins TRBV7-8 to TRBJ2-7; D is ambiguous. The CDR3 is 14 residues long. The germline V gene encodes CDR1 SGHVS and CDR2 FQNEAQ. V shed 1 base and J shed 12 bases, with 19 bases lying between them. CDR3 nucleotides: TGTGCCAGCAGCTTAGGGCAGAACCCCACGGGCGGGTACTTC. It is translated as CASSLGQNPTGGYF.

The chain combines TRBV5-8 with TRBJ1-1; 10 nucleotides align to TRBD1. J lost 5 bases, V lost 3 bases, and 7 bases had no gene match. This CDR3 has 15 amino acids. The germline V gene has CDR1 SGHTS and CDR2 YDEGEE. CDR3 bases: TGTGCCAGCAGCTGGAGACAGGGGGCGCAGACTGAAGCTTTCTTT. This translates into CASSWRQGAQTEAFF.

The V call is TRBV6-4, the J call TRBJ2-3; D unresolved. There are 15 residues in the CDR3. Germline loops: CDR1 MRHNA, CDR2 SNTAGT. Trimming shortened V by 0 bases and J by 2 bases, and 9 bases separated the two germline ends. The CDR3 DNA is TGTGCCAGCAGTGACTCGACTGCTAACACAGATACGCAGTATTTT. Residues: CASSDSTANTDTQYF.

This chain joins TRBV27 and TRBJ2-1; no clear D gene. The germline gives CDR1 MNHEY, CDR2 SMNVEV (reference sequence). Trimming left V 3 bases short and J 5 bases short, with 14 bases between. The CDR3 has 15 amino acids. The CDR3 sequence is CASSFVPLGHNEQFF. The CDR3 DNA is TGTGCCAGCAGTTTTGTCCCCCTGGGCCACAATGAGCAGTTCTTC.

The chain couples TRBV18 to TRBJ1-1, with 7 bases matching TRBD1. This CDR3 has 14 amino acids. The germline CDR1 and CDR2 sequences are KGHSH and LQKENI. The J segment lost 3 bases and the V segment lost 3 bases, leaving 4 bases of the junction unmatched. CDR3 nucleotide sequence: TGTGCCAGCTCACCTCGGGACAGAGACACTGAAGCTTTCTTT. Protein: CASSPRDRDTEAFF.

The chain recombines TRBV19 with TRBJ2-3, with D perhaps TRBD2 (5 bases). The V gene lost 3 bases and the J gene lost 4 bases, with 11 bases spanning the gap. Germline V gene data show CDR1 as LNHDA and CDR2 as SQIVND (reference sequence). The CDR3 is 14 amino acids. In nucleotides, the CDR3 is TGTGCCAGTAGTATTACTACTAGTTCAGATACGCAGTATTTT. This sequence encodes CASSITTSSDTQYF.